This paragraph covers one T cell receptor (beta chain) sequence. The entry originates in a study of blood T cell repertoires in COVID-19. Study context: The United States, Italy and Spain were the sources of the acute and convalescent COVID-19 samples. T cells, B-cell-depleted T cells, or PBMCs supplied cDNA or gDNA.

Those who participated ranged in age from about 18 to 89 years and resided in some 24 US areas. Cohort assignment relied on participant-reported clinical history. The assay was immunoSEQ multiplex PCR, and TCRdb's table has in-frame clones only and misses some. The sample lists approximately 290,000 clones; around 87% were seen once. Trimming took off 2 bases at V and 4 bases at J, with 20 bases between the two ends. The CDR3 is 17 residues long. Germline assignment: CDR1 SGHTA and CDR2 FQGTGA. V usage is TRBV7-3 and J usage is TRBJ2-5; the D gene is possibly TRBD2 (7 bases). Source material: PBMCs or T cells enriched from blood (not recorded which). The receptor was isolated from a woman aged 18-30 years with acute COVID-19. The CDR3 sequence: CASSLGQMGGGLETQYF. CDR3 coding DNA: TGTGCCAGCAGCTTAGGGCAGATGGGAGGGGGTTTAGAGACCCAGTACTTC. Complete variable domain (other parts from reference TRBV7-3 and TRBJ2-5): GAGVSQTPSNKVTEKGKYVELRCDPISGHTALYWYRQSLGQGPEFLIYFQGTGAADDSGLPNDRFFAVRPEGSVSTLKIQRTERGDSAVYLCASSLGQMGGGLETQYFGPGTRLLVL.